The rows below give T cell receptor beta chains drawn from one sample of a study of Siglec-9 on CD8 T cells in melanoma. Generated by immunoSEQ multiplex PCR, the TCRdb table keeps only in-frame clones and is missing some. The repertoire holds about 36,000 clones, about 86% seen once, with 1.8% in the top ten. Material: Siglec-9- CD8+ T cells sorted from blood. The receptor set was obtained from a human donor in good health. Each CDR3 is given with its conserved first and last residue. The D gene is left open where the match is weak. Size values are once, few and many counts, or a class for expanded clones, and some rows have none.

j_call d_call clone_size v_call cdr3_nt cdr3_aa
TRBJ2-1 TRBD2 . TRBV28 TGTGCCAGCAGATGGGCTAGCGGGACCTATGAGCAGTTCTTC CASRWASGTYEQFF
TRBJ2-7 TRBD1 . TRBV6-5 TGTGCCAGCAGCCAACAGGGGCCGAGCTACGAGCAGTACTTC CASSQQGPSYEQYF
TRBJ2-2 . . TRBV6-5 TGTGCCAGCAGTTACGGGGCAGGGCGGAACGGGGAGCTGTTTTTT CASSYGAGRNGELFF
TRBJ2-3 . once TRBV27 TGTGCCAGCACTAATGGGATCACAGATACGCAGTATTTT CASTNGITDTQYF
TRBJ2-3 . . TRBV30 TGTGCCTGGAGCCTCCTGGGAACAGATACGCAGTATTTT CAWSLLGTDTQYF
TRBJ2-7 TRBD2 . TRBV2 TGTGCCAGCACTCTCGGCGGGGGTTCCTACGAGCAGTACTTC CASTLGGGSYEQYF
TRBJ2-7 . . TRBV6-5 TGTGCCAGCAGTTACGGATCGACCTACGAGCAGTACTTC CASSYGSTYEQYF
TRBJ1-4 . . TRBV27 TGTGCCAGCAGTTCGCTGTGGGGCGGGAATGAAAAACTGTTTTTT CASSSLWGGNEKLFF
TRBJ2-2 . . TRBV29-1 TGCAGCGTTAGGGCGTATAACACCGGGGAGCTGTTTTTT CSVRAYNTGELFF
TRBJ2-7 . . TRBV28 TGTGCCAGCAGTAACTTGAGGCAAGATACCTACGAGCAGTACTTC CASSNLRQDTYEQYF
TRBJ1-2 . . TRBV30 TGTGCCTGGAGTACAGGAGACTATGGCTACACCTTC CAWSTGDYGYTF
TRBJ1-1 . . TRBV13 TGTGCCAGCAACCACAGAAGGGTCTTGGGCGGCACTGAAGCTTTCTTT CASNHRRVLGGTEAFF
TRBJ2-1 . . TRBV11-2 TGTGCCAGCAGCTTAGTTGACACACTTGAGCAGTTCTTC CASSLVDTLEQFF
TRBJ2-2 TRBD2 . TRBV19 TGTGCCAGTAGCCTCTGGGCTAGCGGGGTTGCTGGGGAGCTGTTTTTT CASSLWASGVAGELFF
TRBJ2-7 . . TRBV11-3 TGTGCCAGCAGCCCCAGCTCCTACGAGCAGTACTTC CASSPSSYEQYF
TRBJ2-1 TRBD1 . TRBV5-6 TGTGCCAGCAGCAGGGGACAGACAAGCTCCTACAATGAGCAGTTCTTC CASSRGQTSSYNEQFF
TRBJ2-5 . . TRBV7-7 TGTGCTAGCAGCTTAGGGGTGTTGGAAGAGACCCAGTACTTC CASSLGVLEETQYF
TRBJ1-6 TRBD1 . TRBV10-2 TGCGCCAGCAGTGACCGGACAGGGGCAAATTCACCCCTCCACTTT CASSDRTGANSPLHF